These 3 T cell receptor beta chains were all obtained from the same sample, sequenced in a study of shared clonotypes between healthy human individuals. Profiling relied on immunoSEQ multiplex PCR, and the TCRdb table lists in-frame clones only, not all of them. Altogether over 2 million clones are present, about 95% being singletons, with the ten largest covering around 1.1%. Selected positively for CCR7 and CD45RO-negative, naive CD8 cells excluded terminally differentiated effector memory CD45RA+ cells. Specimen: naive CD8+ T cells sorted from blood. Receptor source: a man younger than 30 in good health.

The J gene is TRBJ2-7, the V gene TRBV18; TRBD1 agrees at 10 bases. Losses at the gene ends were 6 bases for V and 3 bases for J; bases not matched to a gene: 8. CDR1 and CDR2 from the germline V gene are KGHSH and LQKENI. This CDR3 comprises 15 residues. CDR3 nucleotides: TGTGCCAGCTCGCGCGTGGGGACAGGGGACTACGAGCAGTACTTC. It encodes CASSRVGTGDYEQYF. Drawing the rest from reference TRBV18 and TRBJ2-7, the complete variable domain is NAGVMQNPRHLVRRRGQEARLRCSPMKGHSHVYWYRQLPEEGLKFMVYLQKENIIDESGMPKERFSAEFPKEGPSILRIQQVVRGDSAAYFCASSRVGTGDYEQYFGPGTRLTVT.

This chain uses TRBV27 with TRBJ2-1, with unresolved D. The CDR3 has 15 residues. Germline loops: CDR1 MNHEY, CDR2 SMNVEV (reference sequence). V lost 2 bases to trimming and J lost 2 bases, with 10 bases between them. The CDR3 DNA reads TGTGCCAGCAGTTTAGGCCAGCGTCCCTACAATGAGCAGTTCTTC. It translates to CASSLGQRPYNEQFF.

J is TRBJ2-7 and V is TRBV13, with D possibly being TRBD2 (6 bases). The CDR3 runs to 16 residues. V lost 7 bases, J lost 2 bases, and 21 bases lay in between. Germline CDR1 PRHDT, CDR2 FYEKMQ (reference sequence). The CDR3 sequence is CASNTRGGGPTYEQYF. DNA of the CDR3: TGTGCCAGCAATACGCGGGGCGGCGGACCGACCTACGAGCAGTACTTC. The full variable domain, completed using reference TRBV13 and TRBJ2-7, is AAGVIQSPRHLIKEKRETATLKCYPIPRHDTVYWYQQGPGQDPQFLISFYEKMQSDKGSIPDRFSAQQFSDYHSELNMSSLELGDSALYFCASNTRGGGPTYEQYFGPGTRLTVT.